Each of the 3 T cell receptor beta chains below was sequenced from the same sample in a study of technical replicates of blood from a handful of donors. Profiled with immunoSEQ multiplex PCR; TCRdb holds only in-frame clones, not every one. The table has approximately 73,000 clones, around 90% seen once; the top ten hold about 0.4%. Sequenced input: T cells isolated from PBMCs. The source of these receptors is a human donor in good health.

The chain carries TRBV7-9 and TRBJ2-5, with TRBD2 as a possible D gene (5 bases). V lost 5 bases and J 3 bases, leaving 7 bases between the germline ends. Per the germline V gene, CDR1 is SEHNR and CDR2 is FQNEAQ (reference sequence). CDR3 length: 12 residues. The CDR3 DNA sequence: TGTGCCAGCAGCCCCGGGAAAGAGACCCAGTACTTC. It codes for CASSPGKETQYF.

The rearrangement joins TRBV19 to TRBJ2-2, with 8 positions matching TRBD1. The CDR3 is 15 residues long. V was pared by 7 bases and J by 1 base, with 5 bases of the junction left unmatched. Germline V gene sequence: CDR1 LNHDA, CDR2 SQIVND (reference sequence). CDR3 nucleotides: TGTGCCAGTATGATTGGACAGGGGAACACCGGGGAGCTGTTTTTT. Protein: CASMIGQGNTGELFF.

The chain employs TRBV5-1 and TRBJ2-3; D not resolved. V lost 3 bases and J lost 6, with 5 bases in between. Germline V gives CDR1 SGHRS, CDR2 YFSETQ. The CDR3 runs to 11 residues. CDR3 amino acids: CASSSSDTQYF. The CDR3 nucleotides read TGCGCCAGCAGCTCGTCCGATACGCAGTATTTT. Drawing the rest from reference TRBV5-1 and TRBJ2-3, the complete variable domain is KAGVTQTPRYLIKTRGQQVTLSCSPISGHRSVSWYQQTPGQGLQFLFEYFSETQRNKGNFPGRFSGRQFSNSRSEMNVSTLELGDSALYLCASSSSDTQYFGPGTRLTVL.